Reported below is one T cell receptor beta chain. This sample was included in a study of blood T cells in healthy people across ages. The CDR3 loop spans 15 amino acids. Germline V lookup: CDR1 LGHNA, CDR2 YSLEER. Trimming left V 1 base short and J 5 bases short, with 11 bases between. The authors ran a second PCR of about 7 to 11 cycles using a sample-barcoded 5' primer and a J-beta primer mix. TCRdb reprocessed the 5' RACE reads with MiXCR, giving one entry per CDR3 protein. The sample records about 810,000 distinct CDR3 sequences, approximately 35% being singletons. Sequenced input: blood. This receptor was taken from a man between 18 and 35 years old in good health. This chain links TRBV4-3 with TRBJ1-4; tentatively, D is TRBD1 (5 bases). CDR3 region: CASSQGTTGNEKLFF. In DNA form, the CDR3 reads TGCGCCAGCAGCCAAGGAACAACAGGAAATGAAAAACTGTTTTTT.